This T cell receptor beta chain derives from a study of graft-versus-host responses after intestinal transplantation. Study-wide points: Early post-transplant HvG declines were associated with peak circulating GvH clone levels. Subjects displaying graft-donor T cell macrochimerism possessed elevated graft-versus-host to host-versus-graft clonal ratios inside allografts.

V shed 0 bases and J shed 4 bases, with 4 bases lying between them. Germline values: CDR1 MGHRA, CDR2 YSYEKL. The CDR3 is 13 amino acids. With regard to this clone: Its antigen is not identified.

Sequencing was performed with immunoSEQ multiplex PCR; in TCRdb, only in-frame clones are kept and a portion is missing. Here the sample spans approximately 85,000 clones, approximately 89% being singletons. V usage is TRBV4-1 and J usage is TRBJ2-1, with no clear D. This sequence originates from a human donor who was the organ donor for an intestinal transplant. The specimen was unstimulated CD8+ T cells sorted from spleen or lymph node cells, collected before transplant. This CDR3 is CASSQDEYNEQFF. The CDR3 nucleotides read TGCGCCAGCAGCCAAGATGAATACAATGAGCAGTTCTTC.